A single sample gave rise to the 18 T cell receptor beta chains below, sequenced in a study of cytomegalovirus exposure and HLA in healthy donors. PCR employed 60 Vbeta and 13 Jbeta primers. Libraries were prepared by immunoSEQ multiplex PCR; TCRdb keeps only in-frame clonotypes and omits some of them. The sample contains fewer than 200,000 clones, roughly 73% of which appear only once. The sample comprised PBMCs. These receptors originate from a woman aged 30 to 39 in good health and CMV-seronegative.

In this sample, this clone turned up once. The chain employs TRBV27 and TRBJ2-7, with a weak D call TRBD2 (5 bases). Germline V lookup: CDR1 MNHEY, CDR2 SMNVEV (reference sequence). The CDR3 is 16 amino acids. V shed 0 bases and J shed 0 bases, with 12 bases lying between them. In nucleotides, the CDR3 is TGTGCCAGCAGTTTATCGTCGGGGATAATCTCCTACGAGCAGTACTTC. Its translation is CASSLSSGIISYEQYF.

Here the CDR3 DNA reads TGCGCCAGCAGCCAAGATCTAGTGGCGCGGCGGGGGGCCGAGCAGTACTTC. It translates to CASSQDLVARRGAEQYF. This chain links TRBV4-3 with TRBJ2-7; 8 nucleotides line up with TRBD2. V shed 0 bases, J shed 6 bases, and the junction held 13 bases outside the gene matches. This CDR3 region has 17 residues. Germline CDR1 and CDR2: LGHNA and YSLEER.

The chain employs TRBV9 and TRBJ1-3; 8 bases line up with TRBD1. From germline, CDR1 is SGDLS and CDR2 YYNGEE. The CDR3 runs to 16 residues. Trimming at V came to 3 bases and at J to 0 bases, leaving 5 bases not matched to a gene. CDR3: CASSDGTGHSGNTIYF. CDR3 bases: TGTGCCAGCAGCGACGGGACAGGTCACTCTGGAAACACCATATATTTT.

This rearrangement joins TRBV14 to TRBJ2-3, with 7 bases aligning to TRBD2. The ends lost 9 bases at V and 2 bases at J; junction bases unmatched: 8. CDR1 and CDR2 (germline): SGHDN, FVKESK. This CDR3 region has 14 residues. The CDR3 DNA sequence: TGTGCCAGGATCCGGGACTACCTCACAGATACGCAGTATTTT. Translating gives CARIRDYLTDTQYF.

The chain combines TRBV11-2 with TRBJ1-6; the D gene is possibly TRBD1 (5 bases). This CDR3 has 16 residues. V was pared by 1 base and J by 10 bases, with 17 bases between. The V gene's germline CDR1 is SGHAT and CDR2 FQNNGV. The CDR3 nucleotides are TGTGCCAGCAGCTTAGTTACGGGGACTTCGTACTCACCCCTCCACTTT. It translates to CASSLVTGTSYSPLHF.

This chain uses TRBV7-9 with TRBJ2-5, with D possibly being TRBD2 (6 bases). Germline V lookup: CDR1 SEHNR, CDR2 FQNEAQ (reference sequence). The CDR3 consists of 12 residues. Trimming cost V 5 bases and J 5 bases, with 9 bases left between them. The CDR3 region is CASSLAGETQYF. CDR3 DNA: TGTGCCAGCAGCCTCGCGGGGGAGACCCAGTACTTC.

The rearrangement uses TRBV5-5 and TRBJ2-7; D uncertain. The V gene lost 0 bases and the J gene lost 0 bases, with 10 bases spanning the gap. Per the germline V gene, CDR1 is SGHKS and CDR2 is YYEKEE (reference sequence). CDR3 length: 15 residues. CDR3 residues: CASSLGSRNSYEQYF. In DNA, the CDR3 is TGTGCCAGCAGCTTGGGTTCCAGGAACTCCTACGAGCAGTACTTC.

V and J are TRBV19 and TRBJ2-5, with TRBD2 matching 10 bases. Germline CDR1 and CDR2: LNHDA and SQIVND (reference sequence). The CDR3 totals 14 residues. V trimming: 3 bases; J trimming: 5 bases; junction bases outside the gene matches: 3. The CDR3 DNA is TGTGCCAGTAGTATGGCACTAGCGGGGGAGACCCAGTACTTC. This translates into CASSMALAGETQYF.

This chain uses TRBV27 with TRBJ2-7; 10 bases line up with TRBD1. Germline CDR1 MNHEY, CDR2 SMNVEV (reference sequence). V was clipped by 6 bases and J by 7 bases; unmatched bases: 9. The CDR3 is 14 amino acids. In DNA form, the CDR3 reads TGTGCCAGCAGCCGACAGGGGGCTGTAGGGGAGCAGTACTTC. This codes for CASSRQGAVGEQYF.

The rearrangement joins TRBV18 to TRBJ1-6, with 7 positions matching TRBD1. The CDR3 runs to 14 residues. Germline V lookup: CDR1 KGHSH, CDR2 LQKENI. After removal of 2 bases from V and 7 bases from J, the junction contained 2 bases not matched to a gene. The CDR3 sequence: CASSPGTDNSPLHF. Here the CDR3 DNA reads TGTGCCAGCTCACCAGGGACAGACAATTCACCCCTCCACTTT.

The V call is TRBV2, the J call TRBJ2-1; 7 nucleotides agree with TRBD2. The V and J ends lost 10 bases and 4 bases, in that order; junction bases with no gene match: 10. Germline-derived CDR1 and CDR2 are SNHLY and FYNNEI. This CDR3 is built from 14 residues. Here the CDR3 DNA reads TGTGCCACCACCTACGGGACTAAATACAATGAGCAGTTCTTC. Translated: CATTYGTKYNEQFF.

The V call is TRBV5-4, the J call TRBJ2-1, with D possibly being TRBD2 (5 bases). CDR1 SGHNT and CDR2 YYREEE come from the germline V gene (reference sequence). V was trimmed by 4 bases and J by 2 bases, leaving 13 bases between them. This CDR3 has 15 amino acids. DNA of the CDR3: TGTGCCAGCAGCCCCACAGCGACTACCTACAATGAGCAGTTCTTC. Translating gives CASSPTATTYNEQFF. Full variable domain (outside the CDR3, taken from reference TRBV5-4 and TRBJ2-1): ETGVTQSPTHLIKTRGQQVTLRCSSQSGHNTVSWYQQALGQGPQFIFQYYREEENGRGNFPPRFSGLQFPNYSSELNVNALELDDSALYLCASSPTATTYNEQFFGPGTRLTVL.

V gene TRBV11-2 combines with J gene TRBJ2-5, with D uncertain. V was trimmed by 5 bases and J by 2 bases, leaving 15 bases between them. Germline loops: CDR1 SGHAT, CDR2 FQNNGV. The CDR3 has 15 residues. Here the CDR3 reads CASSPARGKQETQYF. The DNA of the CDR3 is TGTGCCAGCAGCCCCGCCCGAGGAAAACAAGAGACCCAGTACTTC.

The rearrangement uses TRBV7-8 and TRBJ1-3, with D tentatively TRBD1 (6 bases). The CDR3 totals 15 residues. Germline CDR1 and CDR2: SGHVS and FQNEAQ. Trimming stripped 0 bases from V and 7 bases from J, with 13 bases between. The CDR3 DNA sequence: TGTGCCAGCAGCTTAGCGGGGGCCCGAGGGAACACCATATATTTT. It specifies CASSLAGARGNTIYF.

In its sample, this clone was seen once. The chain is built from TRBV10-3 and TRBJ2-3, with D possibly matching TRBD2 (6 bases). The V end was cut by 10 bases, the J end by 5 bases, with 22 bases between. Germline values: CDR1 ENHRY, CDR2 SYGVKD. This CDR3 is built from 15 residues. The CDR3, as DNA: TGTGCCACAAGGCGGGATCCGAGTCCGGGAGATACGCAGTATTTT. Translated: CATRRDPSPGDTQYF.

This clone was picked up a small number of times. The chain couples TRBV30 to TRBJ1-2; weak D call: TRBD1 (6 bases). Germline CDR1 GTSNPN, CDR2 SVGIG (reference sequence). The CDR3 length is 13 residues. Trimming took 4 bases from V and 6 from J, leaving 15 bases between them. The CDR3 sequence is CAWITGRLHGYTF. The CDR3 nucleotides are TGTGCCTGGATTACAGGGCGATTGCATGGCTACACCTTC. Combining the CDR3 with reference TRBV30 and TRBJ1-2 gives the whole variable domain SQTIHQWPATLVQPVGSPLSLECTVEGTSNPNLYWYRQAAGRGLQLLFYSVGIGQISSEVPQNLSASRPQDRQFILSSKKLLLSDSGFYLCAWITGRLHGYTFGSGTRLTVV.

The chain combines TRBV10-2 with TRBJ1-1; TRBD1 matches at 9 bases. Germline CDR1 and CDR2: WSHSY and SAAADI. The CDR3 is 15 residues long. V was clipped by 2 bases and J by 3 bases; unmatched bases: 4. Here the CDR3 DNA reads TGCGCCAGCAGTGAGGGGGGACAGGGACACACTGAAGCTTTCTTT. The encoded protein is CASSEGGQGHTEAFF.

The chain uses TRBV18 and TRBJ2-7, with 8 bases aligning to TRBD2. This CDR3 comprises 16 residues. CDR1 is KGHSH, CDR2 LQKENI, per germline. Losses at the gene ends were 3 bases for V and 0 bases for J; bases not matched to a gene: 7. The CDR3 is CASSPIAGTRSYEQYF. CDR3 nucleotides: TGTGCCAGCTCACCTATAGCGGGAACCCGCTCCTACGAGCAGTACTTC.